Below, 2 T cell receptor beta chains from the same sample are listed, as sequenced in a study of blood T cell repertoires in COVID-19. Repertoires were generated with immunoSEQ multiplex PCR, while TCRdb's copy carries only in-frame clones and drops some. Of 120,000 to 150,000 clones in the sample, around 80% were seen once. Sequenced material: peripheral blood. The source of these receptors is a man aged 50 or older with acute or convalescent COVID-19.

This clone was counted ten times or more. CDR3 amino acids: CASSAGTSGGNEQFF. DNA for the CDR3: TGTGCCAGCAGTGCCGGGACTAGCGGGGGGAATGAGCAGTTCTTC. The V gene is TRBV6-4, the J gene TRBJ2-1, with 15 bases fitting TRBD2. Losses at the gene ends were 4 bases for V and 7 bases for J; bases not matched to a gene: 2. CDR1 and CDR2 from the germline V gene are MRHNA and SNTAGT. This CDR3 contains 15 residues.

This CDR3 reads CATSRARGMDTGELFF. The CDR3 bases are TGTGCCACCAGCAGAGCTAGAGGGATGGACACCGGGGAGCTGTTTTTT. The chain joins TRBV15 to TRBJ2-2; TRBD2 is a possible D gene (5 bases). Germline V gene data show CDR1 as LNHNV and CDR2 as YYDKDF (reference sequence). The CDR3 covers 16 residues. V was trimmed by 1 base and J by 3 bases, leaving 12 bases between them.